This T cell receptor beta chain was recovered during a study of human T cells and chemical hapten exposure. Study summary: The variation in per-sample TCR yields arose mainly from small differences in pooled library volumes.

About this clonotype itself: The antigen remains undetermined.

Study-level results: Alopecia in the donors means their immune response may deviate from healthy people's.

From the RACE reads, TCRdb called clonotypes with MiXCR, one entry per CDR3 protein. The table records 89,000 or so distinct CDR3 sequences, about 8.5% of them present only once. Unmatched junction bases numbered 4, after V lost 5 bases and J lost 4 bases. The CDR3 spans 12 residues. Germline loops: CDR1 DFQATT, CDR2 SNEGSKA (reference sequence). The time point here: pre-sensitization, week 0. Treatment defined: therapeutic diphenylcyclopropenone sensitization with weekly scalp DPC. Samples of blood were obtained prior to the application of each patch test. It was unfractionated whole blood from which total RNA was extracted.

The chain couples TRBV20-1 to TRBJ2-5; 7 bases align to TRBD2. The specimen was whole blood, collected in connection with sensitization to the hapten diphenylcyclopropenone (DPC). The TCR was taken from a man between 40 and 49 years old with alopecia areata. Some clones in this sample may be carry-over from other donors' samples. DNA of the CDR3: TGCAGTGCTCCAACTAGCGTAGAGACCCAGTACTTC. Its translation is CSAPTSVETQYF.